Given below is one T cell receptor beta chain in context. Its antigen is unknown. It was uncontrolled infection, other autoimmune disease, pregnancy or lactation that excluded patients. This CDR3 has 13 amino acids. The V end was cut by 8 bases, the J end by 8 bases, with 13 bases between. Germline values: CDR1 SGHAT, CDR2 FQDESV (reference sequence). The sample comes from a study of T cells in Graves' hyperthyroidism and ophthalmopathy. General study findings and limits: Most thyroid clonotypes expanded above 0.001 appeared in blood too.

RNA transcripts gave rise to amplified TCR beta CDR3 regions. Primed by the HTBI set, a first-round RT-PCR was run on the TCR CDR3. TCRdb used MiXCR to reprocess the multiplex PCR reads, holding one entry per CDR3 protein. Seen here are 350,000 to 450,000 distinct CDR3 sequences, 11% to 15% observed once, and the top ten hold under 30%. The source material was blood. The V gene is TRBV11-1, the J gene TRBJ1-6; unclear D gene. This TCR was recovered from a man aged 50 or older with Graves' ophthalmopathy. The CDR3 reads CASGLSGDSPLHF. The DNA of the CDR3 is TGTGCCAGCGGCCTTTCAGGAGATTCACCCCTCCACTTT.